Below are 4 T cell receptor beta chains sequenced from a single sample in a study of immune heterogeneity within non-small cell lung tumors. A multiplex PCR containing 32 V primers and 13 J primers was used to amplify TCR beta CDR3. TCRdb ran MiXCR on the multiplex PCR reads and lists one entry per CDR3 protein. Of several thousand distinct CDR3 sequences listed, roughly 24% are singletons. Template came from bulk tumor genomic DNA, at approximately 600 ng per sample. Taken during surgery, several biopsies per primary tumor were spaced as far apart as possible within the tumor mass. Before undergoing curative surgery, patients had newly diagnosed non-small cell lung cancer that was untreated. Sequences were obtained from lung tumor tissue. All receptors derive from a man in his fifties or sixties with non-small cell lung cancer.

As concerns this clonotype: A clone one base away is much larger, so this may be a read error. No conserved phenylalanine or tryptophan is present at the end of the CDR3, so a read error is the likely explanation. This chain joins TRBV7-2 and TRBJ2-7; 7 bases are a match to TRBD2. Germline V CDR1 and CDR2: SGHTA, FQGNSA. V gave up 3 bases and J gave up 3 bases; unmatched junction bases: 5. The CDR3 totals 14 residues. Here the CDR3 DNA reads TGTGCCAGCAGCTTTGTGGCGGGAGACTACGAGCAGTACTTA. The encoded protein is CASSFVAGDYEQYL.

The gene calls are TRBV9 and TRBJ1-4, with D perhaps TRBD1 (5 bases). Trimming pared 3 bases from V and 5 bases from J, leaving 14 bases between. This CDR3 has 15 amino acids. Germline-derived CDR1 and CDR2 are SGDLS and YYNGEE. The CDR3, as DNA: TGTGCCAGCAGCGCAGACCCGGGACTAAATGAAAAACTGTTTTTT. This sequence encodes CASSADPGLNEKLFF.

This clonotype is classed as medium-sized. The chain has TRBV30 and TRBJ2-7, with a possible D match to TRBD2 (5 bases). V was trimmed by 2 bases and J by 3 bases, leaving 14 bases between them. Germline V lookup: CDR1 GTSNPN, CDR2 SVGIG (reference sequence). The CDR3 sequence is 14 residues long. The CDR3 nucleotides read TGTGCCTGGAGTAGAGGGTTGGCTCGCTACGAGCAGTACTTC. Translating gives CAWSRGLARYEQYF.

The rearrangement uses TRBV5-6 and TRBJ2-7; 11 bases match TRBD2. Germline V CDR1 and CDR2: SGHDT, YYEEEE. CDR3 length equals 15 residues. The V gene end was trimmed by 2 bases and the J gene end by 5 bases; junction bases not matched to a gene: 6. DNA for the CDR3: TGTGCCAGCAGCTTTACTAGCGGGAGTATGAACGAGCAGTACTTC. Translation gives CASSFTSGSMNEQYF.